The 23 T cell receptor beta chains reported below all come from one sample, sequenced in a study of cytomegalovirus exposure and HLA in healthy donors. Vbeta (60) and Jbeta (13) primers were used in the PCR. The method was immunoSEQ multiplex PCR; TCRdb's version includes in-frame clones alone and lacks a portion of them. The sample includes 160,000 or so clones, around 80% of them seen just once. Sequencing was done on a sample of PBMCs. The receptors were sampled from a man aged 18 to 30 in good health and CMV-seropositive.

V usage is TRBV4-3 and J usage is TRBJ2-1; D might be TRBD1 (5 bases). The CDR3 consists of 15 residues. Trimming pared 2 bases from V and 8 bases from J, leaving 16 bases between. The germline V gene encodes CDR1 LGHNA and CDR2 YSLEER. The CDR3 region has the DNA TGCGCCAGCAGCCAACTCCCTGCAGGGTGGGATGAGCAGTTCTTC. Protein: CASSQLPAGWDEQFF.

The chain carries TRBV2 and TRBJ2-5, with a possible D match to TRBD2 (5 bases). V lost 7 bases and J lost 7, with 16 bases in between. Per germline, CDR1 SNHLY and CDR2 FYNNEI. The CDR3 has 13 residues. The CDR3 loop is CASNAVLAGTQYF. CDR3 DNA: TGTGCCAGCAATGCGGTTCTGGCGGGGACCCAGTACTTC.

The chain couples TRBV27 to TRBJ1-1; 8 nucleotides align to TRBD1. This CDR3 region has 13 residues. J lost 4 bases, V lost 4 bases, and 2 bases had no gene match. Germline V CDR1 and CDR2: MNHEY, SMNVEV (reference sequence). The CDR3 DNA is TGTGCCAGCAGTTGGACAGGGATCACTGAAGCTTTCTTT. Protein sequence: CASSWTGITEAFF.

The chain recombines TRBV7-9 with TRBJ1-1; a possible D gene is TRBD1 (6 bases). Looked up from germline, CDR1 is SEHNR and CDR2 is FQNEAQ (reference sequence). Between the trimmed V and J ends, which lost 1 base and 0 bases, there was a span of 9 bases. This CDR3 has 15 amino acids. The CDR3 reads CASSLGDIMNTEAFF. DNA of the CDR3: TGTGCCAGCAGCTTAGGGGACATCATGAACACTGAAGCTTTCTTT. Using reference TRBV7-9 and TRBJ1-1 for the parts outside the CDR3, the full variable domain is DTGVSQNPRHKITKRGQNVTFRCDPISEHNRLYWYRQTLGQGPEFLTYFQNEAQLEKSRLLSDRFSAERPKGSFSTLEIQRTEQGDSAMYLCASSLGDIMNTEAFFGQGTRLTVV.

V usage is TRBV9 and J usage is TRBJ2-1, with 10 nucleotides matching TRBD1. The CDR3 consists of 17 residues. J lost 7 bases, V lost 0 bases, and 10 bases had no gene match. The germline gives CDR1 SGDLS, CDR2 YYNGEE. The CDR3: CASSVVPGTGDGNEQFF. CDR3 nucleotide sequence: TGTGCCAGCAGCGTAGTGCCCGGGACAGGGGATGGGAATGAGCAGTTCTTC. Full variable domain (remainder filled in from reference TRBV9 and TRBJ2-1): DSGVTQTPKHLITATGQRVTLRCSPRSGDLSVYWYQQSLDQGLQFLIQYYNGEERAKGNILERFSAQQFPDLHSELNLSSLELGDSALYFCASSVVPGTGDGNEQFFGPGTRLTVL.

The chain's CDR3 is CASSRGATNEKLFF. In DNA, the CDR3 is TGCGCCAGCAGCCGGGGGGCAACTAATGAAAAACTGTTTTTT. This chain links TRBV4-1 with TRBJ1-4, with D perhaps TRBD1 (5 bases). Germline assignment: CDR1 MGHRA and CDR2 YSYEKL. This CDR3 contains 14 residues. V lost 4 bases to trimming and J lost 0 bases, with 6 bases between them.

V usage is TRBV6-5 and J usage is TRBJ1-6, with 8 bases aligning to TRBD1. The CDR3 totals 15 residues. V lost 6 bases and J lost 7; bases outside the gene matches: 8. The germline CDR1 and CDR2 sequences are MNHEY and SVGAGI. The CDR3 region is CASRPLQGANSPLHF. CDR3 nucleotide sequence: TGTGCCAGCAGACCTCTTCAGGGGGCCAATTCACCCCTCCACTTT.

This sequence joins TRBV4-2 and TRBJ2-5; 7 bases map to TRBD2. This CDR3 region has 17 residues. In germline, CDR1 is LGHNA, CDR2 YNFKEQ. V lost 0 bases to trimming and J lost 1 base; unmatched junction nucleotides: 8. CDR3 bases: TGTGCCAGCAGCCAAGAACTGCGGGAGAGACTCCAAGAGACCCAGTACTTC. This translates into CASSQELRERLQETQYF.

This CDR3 reads CASSLEPPGLTSYEQYF. In DNA form, the CDR3 reads TGCGCCAGCAGCTTGGAGCCCCCGGGACTGACATCCTACGAGCAGTACTTC. V usage is TRBV5-1 and J usage is TRBJ2-7, with TRBD2 as a possible D gene (6 bases). The CDR3 extends over 17 amino acids. Germline CDR1 SGHRS, CDR2 YFSETQ. Trimming removed 0 bases at V and 1 base at J, with 17 bases between.

The gene calls are TRBV30 and TRBJ1-2; possible D gene TRBD1, 5 bases. The CDR3 spans 10 residues. Germline lookup yields CDR1 GTSNPN and CDR2 SVGIG (reference sequence). In nucleotides, the CDR3 is TGTGGTTGTAGGGGCTATGGCTACACCTTC. Translated, it gives CGCRGYGYTF.

The chain couples TRBV5-1 to TRBJ1-1; 7 positions agree with TRBD1. J was trimmed by 3 bases and V by 1 base; bases with no gene match: 3. The CDR3 is 14 residues long. CDR1 and CDR2 from the germline V gene are SGHRS and YFSETQ. The CDR3 region has the DNA TGCGCCAGCAGCTTGTCAGGGGGTGACACTGAAGCTTTCTTT. Translated, it gives CASSLSGGDTEAFF.

The genes are TRBV9 and TRBJ1-6; TRBD1 matches at 7 bases. Germline V gives CDR1 SGDLS, CDR2 YYNGEE. Germline trimming cut 2 bases from V and 7 bases from J; bases unmatched to any gene: 12. The CDR3 runs to 17 residues. This CDR3 reads CASSVGLAGQRNSPLHF. The CDR3 region has the DNA TGTGCCAGCAGCGTGGGCTTAGCGGGACAGAGGAATTCACCCCTCCACTTT.

V usage is TRBV27 and J usage is TRBJ2-1; 13 bases are a match to TRBD2. V trimming: 6 bases; J trimming: 0 bases; junction bases outside the gene matches: 8. The CDR3 has 18 amino acids. Looked up from germline, CDR1 is MNHEY and CDR2 is SMNVEV (reference sequence). In DNA form, the CDR3 reads TGTGCCAGCAGGCCCGGACTAGCGGGAGTCCCCTCCTACAATGAGCAGTTCTTC. Translating it yields CASRPGLAGVPSYNEQFF.

This clone was found a few times. The CDR3 reads CASSAPGTGDYEQYF. The DNA for the CDR3 is TGTGCCAGCAGCGCCCCCGGGACAGGGGACTACGAGCAGTACTTC. The chain carries TRBV5-4 and TRBJ2-7; 10 bases align to TRBD1. V lost 4 bases, J lost 3 bases, and 7 bases stayed unmatched. This CDR3 has 15 residues. Per germline, CDR1 SGHNT and CDR2 YYREEE (reference sequence). Looking up the rest from reference TRBV5-4 and TRBJ2-7 gives the full variable domain: ETGVTQSPTHLIKTRGQQVTLRCSSQSGHNTVSWYQQALGQGPQFIFQYYREEENGRGNFPPRFSGLQFPNYSSELNVNALELDDSALYLCASSAPGTGDYEQYFGPGTRLTVT.

This chain links TRBV4-1 with TRBJ1-1, with a weak D call TRBD1 (5 bases). V lost 0 bases and J lost 5, with 16 bases in between. This CDR3 region has 16 residues. In germline, CDR1 is MGHRA, CDR2 YSYEKL. Here the CDR3 DNA reads TGCGCCAGCAGCCAAGATGCCCCAGGGATCGGTACTGAAGCTTTCTTT. Translated: CASSQDAPGIGTEAFF.

The CDR3 is CASSAIGQPRGGNTIYF. The DNA for the CDR3 is TGTGCCAGCAGCGCGATAGGCCAGCCGCGAGGAGGAAACACCATATATTTT. This rearrangement joins TRBV14 to TRBJ1-3; D unclear. CDR1 and CDR2 from the germline V gene are SGHDN and FVKESK. The CDR3 is 17 amino acids. Trimming removed 5 bases at V and 4 bases at J, with 21 bases between.

The CDR3: CASSFTGGSGYSNQPQHF. The CDR3 DNA reads TGTGCCAGCAGTTTTACAGGGGGGTCGGGGTATAGCAATCAGCCCCAGCATTTT. The chain recombines TRBV27 with TRBJ1-5; 8 bases line up with TRBD1. This CDR3 is 18 amino acids long. From germline, CDR1 is MNHEY and CDR2 SMNVEV (reference sequence). Losses at the gene ends were 3 bases for V and 0 bases for J; bases not matched to a gene: 10.

The V gene is TRBV28, the J gene TRBJ2-7; TRBD2 might be the D (5 bases). The length of the CDR3 is 13 residues. Trimming left V 10 bases short and J 2 bases short, with 15 bases between. The V gene's germline CDR1 is MDHEN and CDR2 SYDVKM. CDR3 loop: CATERPFAYEQYF. The CDR3 region has the DNA TGTGCCACAGAGCGGCCCTTTGCCTACGAGCAGTACTTC.

The rearrangement links TRBV10-3 to TRBJ2-7, with 7 positions matching TRBD2. Per the germline V gene, CDR1 is ENHRY and CDR2 is SYGVKD. Trimming took 0 bases from V and 4 from J; bases not matched to a gene: 9. The CDR3 length is 16 residues. This chain's CDR3 is CAISESAGAHTYEQYF. The CDR3, as DNA: TGTGCCATCAGTGAGTCTGCGGGAGCCCATACTTACGAGCAGTACTTC.

The chain uses TRBV12-5 and TRBJ2-1, with 7 nucleotides matching TRBD2. Germline V gene data show CDR1 as LGHNT and CDR2 as FRNRAP. V gave up 10 bases and J gave up 9 bases; unmatched junction bases: 9. This CDR3 is built from 12 residues. The CDR3 protein is CANSRLAIEQFF. Here the CDR3 DNA reads TGTGCTAACTCTAGACTAGCCATTGAGCAGTTCTTC.

The chain links TRBV2 to TRBJ1-1; unclear D gene. Germline V CDR1 and CDR2: SNHLY, FYNNEI. V was cut by 6 bases and J by 10 bases, with 12 bases left in between. The CDR3 is 11 amino acids. CDR3 sequence: CASRDQRAAFF. The CDR3 DNA follows: TGTGCCAGCAGGGACCAGCGGGCAGCTTTCTTT.

This clone was recorded only once. V and J are TRBV5-1 and TRBJ2-1; TRBD1 agrees at 10 bases. The CDR3 length is 14 residues. V lost 3 bases and J lost 8; bases outside the gene matches: 5. Per the germline V gene, CDR1 is SGHRS and CDR2 is YFSETQ. The CDR3 loop reads CASSSGTGADEQFF. CDR3 DNA sequence: TGCGCCAGCAGCTCCGGGACAGGGGCGGATGAGCAGTTCTTC.

This chain connects TRBV5-6 to TRBJ2-7; 10 bases align to TRBD1. The tail of the sequence fits TRBJ2-5 better, so the J call may be wrong. The CDR3 contains 15 residues. Per the germline V gene, CDR1 is SGHDT and CDR2 is YYEEEE. The CDR3 nucleotides read TGTGCCAGCAGCGCGGCCGGGACAGGGGACGAGACCCAGTACTTC. It specifies CASSAAGTGDETQYF.